This T cell receptor beta chain was obtained from a study of cytomegalovirus exposure and HLA in healthy donors. General study results and limits: Rare TCR sequences predominated, though certain public TCRs were found in many donors. A subsequent analysis found that TCR clusters from the first cohort also tended to co-occur in the approximately 110 validation repertoires, with approximately 94% of cluster scores above 0. Three CMV-associated chains were confirmed in vitro to be specific for CMV antigens.

This clone was counted only a few times. Its antigen is not identified. This table comes from immunoSEQ multiplex PCR, and its TCRdb copy is limited to in-frame clones, with some not included. Of around 150,000 clones listed, 96% are singletons. The CDR3 has 13 amino acids. V was cut by 1 base and J by 3 bases, with 6 bases left in between. Germline values: CDR1 SGHTA, CDR2 FQGTGA. This TCR derives from a woman aged 18-29 years in good health and CMV-seronegative. The sample taken for sequencing was PBMCs. The chain has TRBV7-3 and TRBJ2-5, with D unclear. The CDR3 DNA reads as TGTGCCAGCAGCTTAAGTCCAGAAGAGACCCAGTACTTC. Protein product: CASSLSPEETQYF.